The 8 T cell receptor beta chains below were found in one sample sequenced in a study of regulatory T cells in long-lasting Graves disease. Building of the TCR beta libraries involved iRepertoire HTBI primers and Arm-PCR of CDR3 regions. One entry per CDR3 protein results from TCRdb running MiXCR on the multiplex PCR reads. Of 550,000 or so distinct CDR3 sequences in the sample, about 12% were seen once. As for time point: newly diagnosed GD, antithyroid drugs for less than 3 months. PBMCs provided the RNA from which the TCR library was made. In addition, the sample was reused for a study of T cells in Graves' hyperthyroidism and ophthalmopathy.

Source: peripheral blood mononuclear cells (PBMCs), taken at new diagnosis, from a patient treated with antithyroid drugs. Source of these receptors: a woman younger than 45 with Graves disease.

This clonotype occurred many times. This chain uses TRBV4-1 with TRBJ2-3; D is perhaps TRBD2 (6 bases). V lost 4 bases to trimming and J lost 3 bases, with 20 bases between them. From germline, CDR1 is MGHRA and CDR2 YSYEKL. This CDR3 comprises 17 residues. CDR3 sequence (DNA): TGCGCCAGCAGCCCTTGGAGGGACGGGTCGTCAACAGATACGCAGTATTTT. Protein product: CASSPWRDGSSTDTQYF.

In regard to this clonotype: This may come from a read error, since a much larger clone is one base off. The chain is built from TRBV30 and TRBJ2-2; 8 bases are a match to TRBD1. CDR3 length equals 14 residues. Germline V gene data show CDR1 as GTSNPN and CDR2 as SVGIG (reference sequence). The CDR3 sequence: CAGRPGGTTGELFF. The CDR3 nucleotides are TGTGCCGGGAGGCCAGGGGGCACCACCGGGGAGCTGTTTTTT. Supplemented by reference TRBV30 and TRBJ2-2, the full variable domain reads SQTIHQWPATLVQPVGSPLSLECTVEGTSNPNLYWYRQAAGRGLQLLFYSVGIGQISSEVPQNLSASRPQDRQFILSSKKLLLSDSGFYLCAGRPGGTTGELFFGEGSRLTVL.

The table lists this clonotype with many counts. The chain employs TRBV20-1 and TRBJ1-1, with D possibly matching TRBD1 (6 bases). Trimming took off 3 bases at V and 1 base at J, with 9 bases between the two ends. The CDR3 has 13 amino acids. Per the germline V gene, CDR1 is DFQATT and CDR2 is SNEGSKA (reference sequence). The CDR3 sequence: CSASTQGNTEAFF. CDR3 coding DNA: TGCAGTGCTAGCACACAGGGGAACACTGAAGCTTTCTTT.

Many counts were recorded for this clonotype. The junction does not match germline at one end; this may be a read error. CDR3 residues: CSAREDTEAFF. DNA for the CDR3: TGCAGTGCTAGGGAGGACACGGAAGCTTTCTTT. The chain combines TRBV20-1 with TRBJ1-1, with D perhaps matching TRBD1 (5 bases). The germline gives CDR1 DFQATT, CDR2 SNEGSKA (reference sequence). This CDR3 contains 11 residues.

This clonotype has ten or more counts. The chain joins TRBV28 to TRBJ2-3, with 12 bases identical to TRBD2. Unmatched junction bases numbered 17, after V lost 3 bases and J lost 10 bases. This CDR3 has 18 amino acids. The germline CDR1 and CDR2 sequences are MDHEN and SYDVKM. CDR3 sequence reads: CASSFAFLAGGPLAAQYF. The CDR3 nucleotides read TGTGCCAGCAGTTTTGCGTTTCTAGCGGGAGGGCCCCTTGCGGCGCAGTATTTT.

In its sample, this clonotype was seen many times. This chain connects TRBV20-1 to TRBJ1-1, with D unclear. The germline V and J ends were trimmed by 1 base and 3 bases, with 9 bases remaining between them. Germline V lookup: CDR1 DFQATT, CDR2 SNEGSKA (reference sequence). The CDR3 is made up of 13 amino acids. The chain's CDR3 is CSARGVADTEAFF. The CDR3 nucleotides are TGCAGTGCTAGAGGGGTGGCTGACACTGAAGCTTTCTTT.

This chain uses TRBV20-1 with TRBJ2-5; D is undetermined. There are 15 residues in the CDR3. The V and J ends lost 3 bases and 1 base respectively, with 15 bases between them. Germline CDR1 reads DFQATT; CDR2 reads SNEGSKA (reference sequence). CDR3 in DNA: TGCAGTGCTAGTCCCGCTAGGCGGCTCCAAGAGACCCAGTACTTC. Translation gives CSASPARRLQETQYF.

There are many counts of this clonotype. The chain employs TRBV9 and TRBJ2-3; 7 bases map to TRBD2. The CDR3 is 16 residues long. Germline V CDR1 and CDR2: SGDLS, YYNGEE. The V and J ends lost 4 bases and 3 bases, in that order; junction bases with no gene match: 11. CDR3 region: CASSPPPGRSTDTQYF. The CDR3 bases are TGTGCCAGCAGCCCTCCCCCCGGGAGGAGTACAGATACGCAGTATTTT.